This T cell receptor (beta chain) was captured by sequencing in a study of cytomegalovirus exposure and HLA in healthy donors. CDR3 size: 16 residues. Germline CDR1 reads SNHLY; CDR2 reads FYNNEI. V shed 5 bases, J shed 6 bases, and the junction held 12 bases outside the gene matches. PCR primers comprised 60 Vbeta and 13 Jbeta primers. Repertoires were generated with immunoSEQ multiplex PCR, while TCRdb's copy carries only in-frame clones and drops some. Seen here are about 150,000 clones, about 80% observed once, and the top ten hold 3% to 4%. With respect to this clone: Its target is not known.

Study-wide results and limits: TCR beta sequences numbering 15,000 to 20,000 were associated with HLA alleles at 0.05 false discovery rate in a later analysis.

The clonotype originates from a woman aged 40 to 49 in good health and CMV-seronegative. The sample consisted of PBMCs. J is TRBJ2-2 and V is TRBV2; 7 bases are shared with TRBD1. CDR3 sequence: CASSPSGTAAAGELFF. For the CDR3, the DNA is TGTGCCAGCAGTCCCTCCGGGACAGCTGCTGCCGGGGAGCTGTTTTTT.